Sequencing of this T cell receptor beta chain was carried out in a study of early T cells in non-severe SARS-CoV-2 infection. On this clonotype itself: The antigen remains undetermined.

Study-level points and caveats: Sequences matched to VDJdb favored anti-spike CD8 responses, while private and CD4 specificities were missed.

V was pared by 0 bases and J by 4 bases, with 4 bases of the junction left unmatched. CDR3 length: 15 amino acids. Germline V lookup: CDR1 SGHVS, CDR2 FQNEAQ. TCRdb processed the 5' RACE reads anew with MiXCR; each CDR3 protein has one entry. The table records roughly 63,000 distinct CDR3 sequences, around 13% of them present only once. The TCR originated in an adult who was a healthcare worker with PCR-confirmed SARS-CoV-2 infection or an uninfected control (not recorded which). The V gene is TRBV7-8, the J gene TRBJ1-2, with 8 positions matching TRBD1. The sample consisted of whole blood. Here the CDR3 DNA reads TGTGCCAGCAGCTTAGCGCGGGACAGGCCCTATGGCTACACCTTC. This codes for CASSLARDRPYGYTF.